This T cell receptor (beta chain) came from a study of spatial heterogeneity in lung cancer. V lost 1 base and J lost 4, with 7 bases in between. This CDR3 is 14 amino acids long. CDR1 and CDR2 from the germline V gene are SEHNR and FQNEAQ (reference sequence). One entry per CDR3 protein results from TCRdb running MiXCR on the 5' RACE reads. In the table there are tens of thousands of distinct CDR3 sequences, roughly 13% of which are singletons. Noted time point: sample taken at primary tumor resection. Sequencing was performed on whole RNA extracted from tumor and nontumor lung tissue, or from frozen PBMC, and the material was left unsorted.

The receptor was isolated from a male donor with early-stage non-small cell lung cancer. The specimen comprised PBMCs, sampled at surgery. The rearrangement uses TRBV7-9 and TRBJ2-2; no clear D gene. The CDR3 nucleotides are TGTGCCAGCAGCTTAGGGTCAGGCACCGGGGAGCTGTTTTTT. It codes for CASSLGSGTGELFF.